Here is one T cell receptor beta chain with its context. Its antigen remains unknown. TCRdb keeps only in-frame clones here, not all; method: immunoSEQ multiplex PCR. The table records 75,000 to 100,000 clones, less than 85% of them present only once. This sample was taken from a study of OX40 agonist ivuxolimab in advanced cancers. Study at large: Patients treated during dose escalation were battling hepatocellular carcinoma, melanoma, renal cell or head and neck cancer.

This CDR3 comprises 16 residues. V was cut by 5 bases and J by 4 bases, with 23 bases left in between. Germline values: CDR1 GTSNPN, CDR2 SVGIG (reference sequence). Findings of the study overall: The authors did not determine the antigen specificity of the expanded peripheral T cells. Some of the nonresponding patients also showed low levels of normalized T-cell clonal expansion. In CD8+ T cells, expanded clones were on average more numerous than in CD4+.

This specimen consisted of CD4+ or CD8+ T cells sorted from blood, obtained in a trial of the OX40 agonist ivuxolimab. The clonotype was recovered from an adult with an advanced solid tumor such as melanoma, head and neck, liver or kidney cancer. J is TRBJ1-2 and V is TRBV30, with D maybe TRBD1 (5 bases). The CDR3 protein is CAWRRSVLQAFYGYTF. CDR3 coding DNA: TGTGCCTGGCGTAGGTCGGTGTTACAGGCATTCTATGGCTACACCTTC.